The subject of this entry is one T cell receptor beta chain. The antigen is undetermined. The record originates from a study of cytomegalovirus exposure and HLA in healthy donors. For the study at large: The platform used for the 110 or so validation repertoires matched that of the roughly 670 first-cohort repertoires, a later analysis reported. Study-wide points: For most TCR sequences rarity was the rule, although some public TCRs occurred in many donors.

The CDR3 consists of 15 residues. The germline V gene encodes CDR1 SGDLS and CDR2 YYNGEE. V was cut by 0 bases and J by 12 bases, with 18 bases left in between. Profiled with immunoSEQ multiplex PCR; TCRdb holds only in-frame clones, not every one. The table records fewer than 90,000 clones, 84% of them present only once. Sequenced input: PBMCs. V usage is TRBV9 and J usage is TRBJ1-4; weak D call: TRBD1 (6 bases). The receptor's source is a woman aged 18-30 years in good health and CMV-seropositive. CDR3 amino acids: CASSVDVREGVELFF. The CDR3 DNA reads TGTGCCAGCAGCGTAGACGTAAGGGAGGGGGTTGAACTGTTTTTT.